This is a list of T cell receptor beta chains from one sample in a study of blood T cell repertoires in COVID-19. The method was immunoSEQ multiplex PCR; TCRdb's version includes in-frame clones alone and lacks a portion of them. The sample consists of about 160,000 clones, 65% to 85% of them appearing once. Sequenced input: peripheral blood. These receptors were collected from a woman at least 80 years old with acute or convalescent COVID-19. Both conserved end residues are part of each CDR3. D genes are given only for firm matches. Not every row has a clone size; where given, it reads once, few, many or a size class.

>15|-|TRBV5-1|-|TRBJ2-5
CASSLVGGLGETQYF
TGCGCCAGCAGCTTGGTGGGAGGTTTGGGTGAGACCCAGTACTTC
>11|-|TRBV12-3/TRBV12-4|TRBD1|TRBJ1-1
CASSFRGESFF
TGTGCCAGCAGTTTCAGGGGGGAGTCTTTCTTT
>15|-|TRBV24-1|TRBD1|TRBJ2-5
CATSDPRTGKETQYF
TGTGCCACCAGTGATCCCCGGACAGGGAAAGAGACCCAGTACTTC
>13|once|TRBV2|TRBD1|TRBJ1-2
CASSEDRGGGYTF
TGTGCCAGCAGTGAAGACAGGGGAGGAGGCTACACCTTC
>12|-|TRBV7-9|TRBD1|TRBJ1-1
CASSLWDREAFF
TGTGCCAGCAGCTTATGGGACAGAGAAGCTTTCTTT
>14|-|TRBV6-5|TRBD1|TRBJ2-7
CASSYSDRAGEQYF
TGTGCCAGCAGTTACTCAGACAGGGCCGGCGAGCAGTACTTC
>14|-|TRBV7-2|TRBD1|TRBJ1-5
CASSLATGGQPQHF
TGTGCCAGCAGCTTAGCGACAGGGGGACAGCCCCAGCATTTT
>18|-|TRBV7-3|TRBD2|TRBJ2-3
CASSSEGTSVTSTDTQYF
TGTGCCAGCAGTTCCGAGGGGACTAGCGTCACTAGCACAGATACGCAGTATTTT
>13|-|TRBV28|-|TRBJ2-7
CASSDRLTYEQYF
TGTGCCAGCAGCGACAGGTTGACGTACGAGCAGTACTTC
>15|-|TRBV21-1|-|TRBJ1-6
CASSCQGILDSPLHF
TGTGCCAGCAGTTGCCAGGGGATATTGGATTCACCCCTCCACTTT
>15|-|TRBV25-1|TRBD1|TRBJ1-4
CASGRPGTGDEKLFF
TGTGCCAGCGGACGACCTGGGACAGGCGATGAAAAACTGTTTTTT
>14|-|TRBV7-2|-|TRBJ1-2
CASSLYDSPYGYTF
TGTGCCAGCAGCTTATACGACAGTCCCTATGGCTACACCTTC
>15|-|TRBV18|TRBD2|TRBJ2-1
CASSLATSGVNEQFF
TGTGCCAGCTCCCTAGCGACTAGCGGGGTCAATGAGCAGTTCTTC
>13|-|TRBV12-3/TRBV12-4|-|TRBJ1-3
CAIGGVSGNTIYF
TGTGCCATCGGCGGGGTCTCTGGAAACACCATATATTTT
>15|-|TRBV27|TRBD1|TRBJ1-1
CASRPQGASGTEAFF
TGTGCCAGCAGACCTCAGGGGGCGTCTGGCACTGAAGCTTTCTTT
>14|-|TRBV27|TRBD1|TRBJ1-2
CASSLGTGSYGYTF
TGTGCCAGCAGTTTGGGGACAGGGTCCTATGGCTACACCTTC
>14|-|TRBV5-6|-|TRBJ1-2
CASSLVPLLYGYTF
TGTGCCAGCAGCTTGGTGCCGCTACTCTATGGCTACACCTTC
>15|-|TRBV19|-|TRBJ2-5
CASRSNSGNEETQYF
TGTGCCAGCCGCTCAAATTCCGGGAACGAAGAGACCCAGTACTTC
>12|once|TRBV7-8|TRBD1|TRBJ1-6
CASSPRGSPLHF
TGTGCCAGCAGCCCCAGGGGGTCACCCCTCCACTTT